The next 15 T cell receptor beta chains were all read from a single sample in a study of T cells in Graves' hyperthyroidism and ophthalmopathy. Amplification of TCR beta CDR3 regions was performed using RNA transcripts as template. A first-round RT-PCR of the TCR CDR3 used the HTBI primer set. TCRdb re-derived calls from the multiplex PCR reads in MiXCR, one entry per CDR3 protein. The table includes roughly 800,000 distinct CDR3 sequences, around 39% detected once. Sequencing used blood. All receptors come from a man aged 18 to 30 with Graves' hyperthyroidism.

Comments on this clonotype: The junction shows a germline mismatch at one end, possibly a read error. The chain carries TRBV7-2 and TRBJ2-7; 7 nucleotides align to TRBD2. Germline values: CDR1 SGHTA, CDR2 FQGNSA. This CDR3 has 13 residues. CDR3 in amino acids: CASSWGGPYEQHF. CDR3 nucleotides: TGTGCCAGCAGCTGGGGGGGTCCCTACGAGCAGCACTTC.

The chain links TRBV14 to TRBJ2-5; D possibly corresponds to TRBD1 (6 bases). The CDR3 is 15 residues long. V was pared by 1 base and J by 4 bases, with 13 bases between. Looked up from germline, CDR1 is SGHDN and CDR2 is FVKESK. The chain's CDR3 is CASSQVQGRLETQYF. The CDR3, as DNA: TGTGCCAGCAGCCAAGTTCAGGGGCGCTTAGAGACCCAGTACTTC.

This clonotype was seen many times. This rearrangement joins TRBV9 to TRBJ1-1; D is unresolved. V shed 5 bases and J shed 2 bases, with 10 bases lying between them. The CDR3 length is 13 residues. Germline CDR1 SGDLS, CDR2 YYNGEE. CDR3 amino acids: CASSSEANTEAFF. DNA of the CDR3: TGTGCCAGCAGTTCAGAGGCCAACACTGAAGCTTTCTTT.

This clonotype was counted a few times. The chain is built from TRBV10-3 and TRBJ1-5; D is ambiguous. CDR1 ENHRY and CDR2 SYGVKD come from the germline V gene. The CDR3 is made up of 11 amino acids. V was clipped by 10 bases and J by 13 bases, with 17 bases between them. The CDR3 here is CASAYGFYQHF. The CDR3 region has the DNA TGTGCCAGTGCTTATGGTTTTTATCAGCATTTT.

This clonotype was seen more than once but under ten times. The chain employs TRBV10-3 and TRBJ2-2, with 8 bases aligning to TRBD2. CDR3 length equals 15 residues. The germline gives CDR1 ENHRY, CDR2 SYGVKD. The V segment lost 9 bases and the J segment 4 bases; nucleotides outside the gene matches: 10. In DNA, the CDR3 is TGTGCCATTACCCAGCGGGGGCCTGGCACCGGGGAGCTGTTTTTT. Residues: CAITQRGPGTGELFF.

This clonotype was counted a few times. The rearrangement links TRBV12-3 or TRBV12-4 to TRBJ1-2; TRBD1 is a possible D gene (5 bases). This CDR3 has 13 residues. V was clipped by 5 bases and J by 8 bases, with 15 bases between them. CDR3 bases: TGTGCCAGCAGTCCGGGGCCTTGGGAGGGCTACACCTTC. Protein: CASSPGPWEGYTF.

The CDR3 region has the DNA TGTGCCAGCAGCTTGTCGTTTGACGCGGGAATGGGGCAGTATTTT. Translation gives CASSLSFDAGMGQYF. The chain is built from TRBV7-3 and TRBJ2-3; a weak D match, TRBD2 (6 bases). Germline loops: CDR1 SGHTA, CDR2 FQGTGA. The CDR3 spans 15 residues. Deletions cut 3 bases from V and 11 bases from J, with 21 bases between. The full variable domain, with the rest looked up from reference TRBV7-3 and TRBJ2-3, is GAGVSQTPSNKVTEKGKYVELRCDPISGHTALYWYRQSLGQGPEFLIYFQGTGAADDSGLPNDRFFAVRPEGSVSTLKIQRTERGDSAVYLCASSLSFDAGMGQYFGPGTRLTVL.

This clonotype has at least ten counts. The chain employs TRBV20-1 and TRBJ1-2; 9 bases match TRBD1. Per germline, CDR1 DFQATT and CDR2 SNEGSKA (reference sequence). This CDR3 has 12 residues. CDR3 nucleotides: TGCAGCGTTACAGGGGGCGTCGATGGCTACACCTTC. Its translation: CSVTGGVDGYTF.

CDR3 nucleotide sequence: TGTGCCAGCAGCACTCCCACTCGGGGGGGGCAAGCTTTCTTT. Residues: CASSTPTRGGQAFF. This chain connects TRBV7-6 to TRBJ1-1, with D perhaps TRBD1 (6 bases). V was clipped by 5 bases and J by 9 bases, with 19 bases between them. This CDR3 is 14 amino acids long. The V gene's germline CDR1 is SGHVS and CDR2 FNYEAQ. The full variable domain, rest sourced from reference TRBV7-6 and TRBJ1-1, is GAGVSQSPRYKVTKRGQDVALRCDPISGHVSLYWYRQALGQGPEFLTYFNYEAQQDKSGLPNDRFSAERPEGSISTLTIQRTEQRDSAMYRCASSTPTRGGQAFFGQGTRLTVV.

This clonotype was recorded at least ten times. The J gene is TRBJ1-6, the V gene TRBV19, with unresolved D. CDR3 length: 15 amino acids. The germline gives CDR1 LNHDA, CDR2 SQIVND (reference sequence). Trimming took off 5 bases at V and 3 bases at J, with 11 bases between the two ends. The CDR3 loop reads CASSPLRIYNSPLHF. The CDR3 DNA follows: TGTGCCAGTAGTCCCCTGAGGATCTATAATTCACCCCTCCACTTT.

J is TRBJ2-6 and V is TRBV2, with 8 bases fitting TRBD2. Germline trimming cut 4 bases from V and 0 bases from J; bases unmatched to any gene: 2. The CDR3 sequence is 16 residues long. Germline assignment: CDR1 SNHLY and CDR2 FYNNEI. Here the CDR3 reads CASSVSGASGANVLTF. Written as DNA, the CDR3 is TGTGCCAGCAGTGTTAGCGGGGCCTCTGGGGCCAACGTCCTGACTTTC.

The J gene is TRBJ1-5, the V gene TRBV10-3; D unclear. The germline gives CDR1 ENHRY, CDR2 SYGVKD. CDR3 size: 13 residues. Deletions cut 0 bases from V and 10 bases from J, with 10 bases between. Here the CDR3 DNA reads TGTGCCATCAGTGAGTCAAACTCGAGACCCCAGCATTTT. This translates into CAISESNSRPQHF.

The CDR3 coding sequence is TGCAGCGTAGCTCAGACAGGGGGCGGCGAAAAACTGTTTTTT. Translating it yields CSVAQTGGGEKLFF. This chain links TRBV29-1 with TRBJ1-4, with TRBD1 matching 10 bases. CDR1 SQVTM and CDR2 ANQGSEA come from the germline V gene. The CDR3 has 14 amino acids. The ends lost 6 bases at V and 8 bases at J; junction bases unmatched: 9.

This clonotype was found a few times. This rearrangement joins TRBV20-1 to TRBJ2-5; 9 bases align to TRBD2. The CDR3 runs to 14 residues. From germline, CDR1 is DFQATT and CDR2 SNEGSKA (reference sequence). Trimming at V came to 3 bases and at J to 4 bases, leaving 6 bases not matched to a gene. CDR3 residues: CSASGLAGVETQYF. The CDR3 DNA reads TGCAGTGCTAGTGGCTTAGCGGGAGTAGAGACCCAGTACTTC.

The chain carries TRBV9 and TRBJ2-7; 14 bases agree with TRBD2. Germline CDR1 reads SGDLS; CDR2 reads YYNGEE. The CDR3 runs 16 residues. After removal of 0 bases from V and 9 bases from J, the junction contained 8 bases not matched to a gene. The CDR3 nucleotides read TGTGCCAGCAGCGTAGGACTAGCGGGGGGGAAGAACGGGCAGTACTTC. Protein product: CASSVGLAGGKNGQYF.